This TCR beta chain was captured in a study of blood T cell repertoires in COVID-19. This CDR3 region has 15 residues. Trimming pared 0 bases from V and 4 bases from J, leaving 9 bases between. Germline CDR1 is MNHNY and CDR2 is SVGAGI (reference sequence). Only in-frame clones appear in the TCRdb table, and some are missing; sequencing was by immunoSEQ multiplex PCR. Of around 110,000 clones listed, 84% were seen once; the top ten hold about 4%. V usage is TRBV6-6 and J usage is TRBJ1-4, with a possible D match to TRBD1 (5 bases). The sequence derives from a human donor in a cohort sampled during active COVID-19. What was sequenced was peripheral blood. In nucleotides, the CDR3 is TGTGCCAGCAGTTACTCGCGTCAGGGTAATGAAAAACTGTTTTTT. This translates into CASSYSRQGNEKLFF.